The next 21 T cell receptor beta chains were all read from a single sample in a study of T cells after yellow fever vaccination. TCRdb re-analysed the 5' RACE reads in MiXCR, keeping a single row per CDR3 protein. The sample consists of about 260,000 distinct CDR3 sequences, 13% of them appearing once. The sample here was CD4+ T cells sorted from PBMCs, taken 45 days after the yellow fever booster vaccination. These receptors all stem from a young man who received the YFV17D yellow fever vaccine.

This chain connects TRBV3-1 to TRBJ2-2; D unresolved. This CDR3 spans 15 amino acids. Trimming pared 4 bases from V and 5 bases from J, leaving 14 bases between. Looked up from germline, CDR1 is LGHDT and CDR2 is YNNKEL (reference sequence). Written as DNA, the CDR3 is TGTGCCAGCAGCCCGACAATAGACCAAACCGGGGAGCTGTTTTTT. Protein product: CASSPTIDQTGELFF.

This clonotype was seen repeatedly, ten times or more. This sequence joins TRBV10-3 and TRBJ2-2; D gene uncertain. This CDR3 comprises 12 residues. The V end was cut by 10 bases, the J end by 4 bases, with 10 bases between. Germline V CDR1 and CDR2: ENHRY, SYGVKD. This chain's CDR3 is CATSYTTGELFF. CDR3 nucleotides: TGTGCCACCTCCTACACCACCGGGGAGCTGTTTTTT.

The V and J genes are TRBV5-6 and TRBJ2-1; tentative D call: TRBD2 (6 bases). The CDR3 is made up of 18 amino acids. V lost 1 base and J 5 bases, leaving 22 bases between the germline ends. Germline-derived CDR1 and CDR2 are SGHDT and YYEEEE. CDR3 in DNA: TGTGCCAGCAGCTTGTCTCGTCTTAGCGGCCAGTTTAACAATGAGCAGTTCTTC. Its protein is CASSLSRLSGQFNNEQFF. The entire variable domain, with the rest obtained from reference TRBV5-6 and TRBJ2-1, is as follows: DAGVTQSPTHLIKTRGQQVTLRCSPKSGHDTVSWYQQALGQGPQFIFQYYEEEERQRGNFPDRFSGHQFPNYSSELNVNALLLGDSALYLCASSLSRLSGQFNNEQFFGPGTRLTVL.

The rearrangement joins TRBV5-1 to TRBJ2-7, with D unclear. Germline V gene data show CDR1 as SGHRS and CDR2 as YFSETQ. The CDR3 length is 12 residues. The V gene lost 4 bases and the J gene lost 0 bases, with 5 bases spanning the gap. The CDR3 DNA follows: TGCGCCAGCAGCACCGACTCCTACGAGCAGTACTTC. Translating it yields CASSTDSYEQYF.

This clonotype was found a few times. The genes are TRBV4-2 and TRBJ2-1, with D possibly being TRBD2 (7 bases). CDR1 is LGHNA and CDR2 is YNFKEQ in the germline V gene. This CDR3 region has 12 residues. The V end lost 5 bases, the J end lost 8 bases, and 10 bases lay between the germline ends. Here the CDR3 reads CASSKGGYEQFF. The CDR3 nucleotides are TGTGCCAGCAGCAAGGGGGGGTATGAGCAGTTCTTC.

The chain is built from TRBV18 and TRBJ2-5, with D perhaps being TRBD1 or TRBD2 (5 bases each). Germline-derived CDR1 and CDR2 are KGHSH and LQKENI. CDR3 size: 15 residues. V lost 2 bases and J 2 bases, leaving 12 bases between the germline ends. This CDR3 reads CASSPGGTWQETQYF. The CDR3 nucleotides read TGTGCCAGCTCACCAGGGGGTACCTGGCAAGAGACCCAGTACTTC.

The chain links TRBV7-2 to TRBJ2-3; 8 nucleotides agree with TRBD2. The CDR3 is made up of 16 amino acids. Trimming removed 5 bases from V and 1 base from J; junction bases left unmatched: 8. The V gene's germline CDR1 is SGHTA and CDR2 FQGNSA. CDR3 residues: CASSPRGSGGTDTQYF. CDR3 nucleotides: TGTGCCAGCAGCCCCCGGGGTAGCGGGGGCACAGATACGCAGTATTTT. The full variable domain, rest sourced from reference TRBV7-2 and TRBJ2-3, is GAGVSQSPSNKVTEKGKDVELRCDPISGHTALYWYRQSLGQGLEFLIYFQGNSAPDKSGLPSDRFSAERTGGSVSTLTIQRTQQEDSAVYLCASSPRGSGGTDTQYFGPGTRLTVL.

This clonotype has just a few counts. The chain is built from TRBV4-3 and TRBJ2-3; D remains unclear. Trimming stripped 4 bases from V and 4 bases from J, with 12 bases between. The CDR3 is 14 residues long. Germline CDR1 reads LGHNA; CDR2 reads YSLEER. The CDR3 nucleotides read TGCGCCAGCAGCCCCGGCTATCACGCAGATACGCAGTATTTT. Amino acids: CASSPGYHADTQYF.

This chain links TRBV14 with TRBJ2-7; 7 nucleotides line up with TRBD1. In germline, CDR1 is SGHDN, CDR2 FVKESK. CDR3 length: 14 residues. Trimming cost V 1 base and J 6 bases; bases outside gene matches: 6. Written as DNA, the CDR3 is TGTGCCAGCAGCCAAGCGAAGACAGGGAGCGAGCAGTACTTC. Translating gives CASSQAKTGSEQYF.

This CDR3 is CASSVTETQYF. CDR3 DNA sequence: TGTGCCAGCAGCGTCACGGAGACCCAGTACTTC. The V gene is TRBV9, the J gene TRBJ2-5, with unresolved D. The CDR3 totals 11 residues. CDR1 is SGDLS, CDR2 YYNGEE, per germline. V lost 2 bases and J 5 bases, leaving 4 bases between the germline ends.

The chain carries TRBV12-3 or TRBV12-4 and TRBJ2-1; weak D call: TRBD2 (5 bases). V shed 2 bases and J shed 7 bases, with 9 bases lying between them. The CDR3 is 13 amino acids. The CDR3 loop is CASSLIGSNEQFF. The CDR3, as DNA: TGTGCCAGCAGTTTAATAGGGAGTAATGAGCAGTTCTTC.

The chain links TRBV7-2 to TRBJ2-2; D is unresolved. CDR3 size: 15 residues. The ends were cut back, 3 bases at V and 3 bases at J, with 11 bases in the middle. The germline V gene has CDR1 SGHTA and CDR2 FQGNSA. The CDR3 DNA follows: TGTGCCAGCAGCTTTCTTGGGCGGTACACCGGGGAGCTGTTTTTT. It codes for CASSFLGRYTGELFF.

The table lists this clonotype with a few counts. The V call is TRBV20-1, the J call TRBJ1-2, with D unresolved. V lost 6 bases and J 7 bases, leaving 15 bases between the germline ends. The CDR3 covers 12 residues. The germline CDR1 and CDR2 sequences are DFQATT and SNEGSKA (reference sequence). This chain's CDR3 is CSAPREGAGYTF. The CDR3 DNA reads TGCAGTGCCCCGAGGGAGGGAGCTGGCTACACCTTC.

This clonotype appeared a few times. V is TRBV18 and J is TRBJ2-5; possible D gene TRBD1, 5 bases. Germline V gives CDR1 KGHSH, CDR2 LQKENI. There are 13 residues in the CDR3. Between the trimmed V and J ends, which lost 1 base and 5 bases, there was a span of 8 bases. CDR3 protein: CASSPQGQETQYF. The CDR3, as DNA: TGTGCCAGCTCACCACAGGGGCAGGAGACCCAGTACTTC.

The chain is built from TRBV10-3 and TRBJ2-7, with 7 bases identical to TRBD1. V dropped 2 bases and J dropped 7; count of bases not matched to a gene: 11. The CDR3 is made up of 15 amino acids. Germline-derived CDR1 and CDR2 are ENHRY and SYGVKD. The CDR3 protein is CAISEAEQGMREQYF. The CDR3, as DNA: TGTGCCATCAGTGAGGCCGAACAGGGGATGAGAGAGCAGTACTTC.

Many counts were recorded for this clonotype. This rearrangement joins TRBV5-1 to TRBJ2-1, with no clear D. Germline CDR1 is SGHRS and CDR2 is YFSETQ. The CDR3 runs to 15 residues. V shed 0 bases and J shed 0 bases, with 7 bases lying between them. CDR3 protein: CASSLAASSYNEQFF. Here the CDR3 DNA reads TGCGCCAGCAGCTTGGCTGCTAGCTCCTACAATGAGCAGTTCTTC. The entire variable domain, with the rest obtained from reference TRBV5-1 and TRBJ2-1, is as follows: KAGVTQTPRYLIKTRGQQVTLSCSPISGHRSVSWYQQTPGQGLQFLFEYFSETQRNKGNFPGRFSGRQFSNSRSEMNVSTLELGDSALYLCASSLAASSYNEQFFGPGTRLTVL.

The genes are TRBV29-1 and TRBJ2-2; D gene uncertain. The germline gives CDR1 SQVTM, CDR2 ANQGSEA. This CDR3 is built from 11 residues. The germline V and J ends were trimmed by 5 bases and 4 bases, with 5 bases remaining between them. The CDR3 spells CSVSSTGELFF. The DNA for the CDR3 is TGCAGCGTTTCCAGCACCGGGGAGCTGTTTTTT.

In this sample, this clonotype turned up many times. This chain uses TRBV28 with TRBJ2-7; no definite D call. Germline loops: CDR1 MDHEN, CDR2 SYDVKM. Trimming pared 5 bases from V and 4 bases from J, leaving 9 bases between. The CDR3 has 12 residues. The CDR3 loop reads CASSRVGYEQYF. In DNA form, the CDR3 reads TGTGCCAGCAGTCGAGTCGGTTACGAGCAGTACTTC.

The chain employs TRBV6-5 and TRBJ2-1, with no clear D. Per the germline V gene, CDR1 is MNHEY and CDR2 is SVGAGI. Trimming cost V 2 bases and J 0 bases, with 11 bases left between them. This CDR3 region has 16 residues. As DNA, the CDR3 is TGTGCCAGCAGTTACGGGTGGGGTAGCTCCTACAATGAGCAGTTCTTC. It codes for CASSYGWGSSYNEQFF.

This clonotype occurred a few times. V gene TRBV20-1 combines with J gene TRBJ1-4, with TRBD1 identical over 7 bases. Per germline, CDR1 DFQATT and CDR2 SNEGSKA (reference sequence). This CDR3 has 14 amino acids. The V and J ends lost 5 bases and 2 bases, in that order; junction bases with no gene match: 5. CDR3 in DNA: TGCAGTGCTCAGGGGGGTGCGACTAATGAAAAACTGTTTTTT. Protein product: CSAQGGATNEKLFF.

This clonotype appeared a few times. In DNA form, the CDR3 reads TGTGCCAGTGGGGCTAGCGGAGCCTACGAGCAGTACTTC. Its protein product is CASGASGAYEQYF. The chain carries TRBV6-1 and TRBJ2-7; 7 bases line up with TRBD2. The CDR3 covers 13 residues. Germline V CDR1 and CDR2: MNHNS, SASEGT. With V trimmed by 9 bases and J by 2 bases, 7 bases remained unmatched.